This record covers a single T cell receptor (beta chain). This entry comes from a study of blood T cell repertoires in COVID-19. Study at large: The origin of the acute and convalescent COVID-19 samples was the United States, Italy and Spain.

Under the authors' procedure: Estimation of nucleated cell counts relied on the amplification of reference gene primers. The method was immunoSEQ multiplex PCR; TCRdb's version includes in-frame clones alone and lacks a portion of them. V, J and clone size are taken as reported in that table, and D and trimming were inferred from the DNA itself. Among more than 250,000 clones listed, about 86% were seen once. The germline V gene encodes CDR1 KGHSH and CDR2 LQKENI. Trimming took off 6 bases at V and 8 bases at J, with 11 bases between the two ends. There are 12 residues in the CDR3. The source is a man aged 18 to 35 with active or convalescent COVID-19. The sample taken for sequencing was peripheral blood. The V gene is TRBV18, the J gene TRBJ1-3; D unclear. The CDR3 nucleotides are TGTGCCAGCTCTCCCTCGAGAGACACCATATATTTT. It translates to CASSPSRDTIYF.